This TCR beta chain was identified during a study of identical twins. Healthy Caucasians provided all donations. Template switching supplied a universal primer site; unique molecular identifiers were carried on the cDNA. In TCRdb, the 5' RACE reads were re-called with MiXCR into one record per CDR3 protein. The sample carries more than 650,000 distinct CDR3 sequences, around 5.7% recorded once. This CDR3 comprises 14 residues. Trimming took 4 bases from V and 7 from J, leaving 17 bases between them. The V gene's germline CDR1 is SGHRS and CDR2 YFSETQ. The table lists this clonotype with many counts. The TCR was taken from a man aged 18 to 30 in good health. The material sequenced was naive T cells sorted from blood. The chain recombines TRBV5-1 with TRBJ1-2; D uncertain. The CDR3 sequence is CASSPPTGLGGYTF. In DNA, the CDR3 is TGCGCCAGCAGCCCCCCCACTGGACTTGGTGGCTACACCTTC.